The T cell receptor (beta chain) described here comes from a study of cytomegalovirus exposure and HLA in healthy donors (dated by TCRdb to about 2017). A note on the overall study: According to an earlier analysis of 550 to 700 of the donors, 200 million or so T cells yielded over 100 million unique TCR beta sequences and 250 to 350 Gb of sequence data. The study was designed to test whether signatures of past pathogen exposure could be identified by cataloging public T cell receptors. Roughly 5 DR-DQ haplotypes were treated as single units for association and clustering because of strong linkage in the cohort. Every repertoire in the discovery cohort had been generated on one and the same sequencing platform. Alongside the repertoire data, information on donor age, sex, ethnicity and CMV serostatus was compiled. Of the roughly 410 genotyped donors, less than 85% were placed in the genetic ancestry cluster associated with self-reported Caucasian donors. An early release covering about 600 HLA-typed donors comprised approximately 290 gigabases of sequencing data and approximately 85 million unique TCR sequences. In the later analysis, no new phenotypic data were used to find candidate immune exposures; instead, reliance was placed on TCR beta sequences and their occurrence across donors. High-throughput TCR immunosequencing, statistical association of individual TCRs with disease status, and machine learning were combined to predict cytomegalovirus infection status. A separate validation cohort of 100 to 150 different subjects was used in addition to the 666-subject first cohort. Among roughly 400 genotyped donors of the cohort, an average of around 250,000 unique TCR beta nucleotide sequences was sequenced per donor, of which about 19% were non-productive. A later genetic analysis used genome-wide SNP genotypes for about three fifths of the 666 donors, treating that subset as a discovery cohort. Both class I and class II loci were covered by HLA typing, at four-digit resolution. The number of donors typed differed by locus, with 629-630 for A, B, C, DRB1 and DQB1, 522 for DQA1, 600 to 610 for DPA1, and some 450 for DPB1. In an earlier analysis of 587 of the donors, high-throughput TCR beta sequencing was used to judge whether each TCR beta V gene segment behaved as functional or pseudogenic. The T cell repertoires of roughly 660 subjects were profiled by immunosequencing and related to cytomegalovirus serostatus. A later analysis re-examined previously published TCR beta repertoires from about 700 donors and added high-resolution HLA genotyping to investigate patterns of TCR occurrence. General conclusions and limits of the study: A further reported finding was that TCR beta sequences accurately predicted the HLA-A and HLA-B alleles for most subjects in the first cohort. A later analysis found that TCR association rates varied across HLA loci, with DRB1 alleles showing the most associated TCRs and HLA-C alleles the fewest. Correlated functional status among segregating V segments might be attributable to linkage disequilibrium, but an unknown experimental factor could not be ruled out. According to a later analysis, parvovirus B19, influenza, CMV and Epstein-Barr virus appeared linked to several top co-occurrence clusters. According to a later genetic analysis, donors in an Asian-associated ancestry cluster had fewer N-insertions in productive TCRs than the roughly 660-donor mean. When HLA alleles, especially DR and DQ, strongly co-occurred, attributing TCR associations to individual alleles was difficult. In a later analysis, HLA-associated TCR beta chains were found to be more clonally expanded and to have lower generation probabilities than equally common non-associated chains. Presence/absence analyses assumed roughly uniform sequencing depth across donors, an assumption that may not hold. A later analysis found that most CMV-associated TCR beta chains appeared HLA-restricted, with HLA associations seemingly driven largely by CMV exposure. The authors suggested that the approach could potentially be generalized to other disease states and immunological phenotypes. Broadly in line with IMGT annotations, most TCR beta V segments showed up in productive rearrangements about 87% or about 30% of the time in an earlier analysis of 587 of the donors. Because HLA typing was missing for some donors at each locus, association tests included only the typed subset. The classifier was reported to diagnose cytomegalovirus status with high specificity and sensitivity in both the original cohort and the validation cohort. Because the 87-base-pair reads could not distinguish some IMGT-functional V segments, including TRBV6-2 and TRBV6-3, those segments were excluded. A group of highly shared sequence variants was considered likely to be a technical artifact of the sequencing pipeline. An association between a missense DCLRE1C variant and V-gene and J-gene trimming of TCR beta chains was found in a later genetic analysis and replicated in an independent cohort. Specific HLA alleles were associated with 18,000 or so TCR beta sequences at a false discovery rate of 0.05 in a later analysis. The study listed over 150 TCR beta chains as associated with cytomegalovirus. The only immune exposure information available for the cohort was CMV serostatus. This cohort had only TCR beta chains sequenced, and the lack of alpha or paired-chain data limited which features could be detected. The earlier analysis of 587 of the donors excluded seventeen rarely observed V segments, including chromosome 9 orphons, because counts were too low. In vitro tests confirmed that three of the cytomegalovirus-associated TCR beta chains recognize cytomegalovirus antigens. Most TCR sequences were observed very rarely across donors, whereas some public TCRs were present in many individuals.

In regard to this clone: Its binding antigen is unknown. No base quality values were provided; no much bigger clone lies one nucleotide off.

To prepare the library, the immunoSEQ multiplex PCR assay was applied. For the multiplex PCR, a mixture combining 60 forward primers for TCR Vbeta segments and 13 reverse primers for TCR Jbeta segments was used. Amplification of the CDR3 region of rearranged TCR beta genes was performed with a multiplex PCR assay on genomic DNA. The Illumina HiSeq System was used to sequence the amplified TCR beta libraries as 87-base-pair reads. Regarding the original processing steps: In a later analysis, tens of millions of unique TCR beta chains were counted across the approximately 620 repertoires, and approximately 11 million of these chains were shared by at least two donors. Raw reads were error-corrected and collapsed into unique sequences by a nearest-neighbor algorithm in which closely related sequences were merged to remove PCR and sequencing errors. To assign V, D and J gene segments, CDR3 sequences were aligned to IMGT reference sequences. For a sequence to be retained, a match of at least six nucleotides to both a V gene segment and a J gene segment was required. A rearrangement counted as productive if the CDR3 had no stop codons and remained in frame with V and J, and every other rearrangement counted as non-productive. CDR3 was defined according to IMGT convention as the region running from the second conserved V-encoded cysteine to the conserved J-encoded phenylalanine. In an earlier analysis of approximately 500 of the donors, sequences lacking an unambiguous match to a single V gene segment were excluded. In an earlier analysis of a few hundred of the donors, V segments were called functional above 56.7% productive rearrangements and were called segregating when the between-donor standard deviation exceeded 5%. To diagnose cytomegalovirus status from the catalog of TCR beta chain sequences, a statistical classification framework was built. A later analysis assigned V and J genes by comparing TCR nucleotide sequences with IMGT/GENE-DB human TR gene sequences. In a later analysis, CDR3 sequences and most-parsimonious VDJ recombination scenarios were assigned using the TCRdist pipeline. In a later analysis, each TCR beta chain was defined by its CDR3 amino acid sequence together with its V-gene family, and reads lacking a unique V-gene family were excluded. To address suspected cross-contamination and a sequencing artifact, a later analysis removed roughly 640 highly shared, low-generation-probability nucleotide sequences. In a later analysis, a clonal expansion index for each public chain was calculated from normalized within-repertoire ranks of inferred template counts. In a later analysis, generation probabilities were computed with a VDJ recombination model fitted to out-of-frame rearrangements, and the resulting probabilities were checked against IGoR. Hypergeometric tests were used in a later analysis to score TCR-TCR, TCR-HLA and TCR-CMV co-occurrence, with a repertoire-size bias correction applied to the TCR pairs. In a later analysis, false discovery rates were estimated by permuting HLA or CMV assignments 20 times. A later analysis grouped co-occurring TCRs with DBSCAN, adding TCRdist sequence similarity when clustering within HLA-allele-positive subsets. Repertoires with fewer than 30,000 or more than 120,000 public chains were left out of co-occurrence clustering, as were a handful of repertoires with anomalous nucleotide sharing. The source is immuneACCESS, and TCRdb retained only in-frame sequences with V and J called. Part of the clones is not carried over; for the studies checked, unresolved V genes explain less than half of this, and the remainder is unexplained. The V and J calls and clone size were taken over from that table, and D and trimming were inferred from the DNA. This sample comprises some 130,000 clones, roughly 75% of them detected only once. The ten largest account for 4.5% to 5% of the sample.

The cohort was made up of under 800 healthy bone marrow donors. Cohort members were all nominally healthy when sampled, although unrecorded immune exposures were likely present. Of the roughly 720 cohort members, almost 300 had positive CMV serostatus and 350 to 450 had negative CMV serostatus, and CMV serostatus was not recorded for the donor. A peripheral blood sample was provided by each donor, and peripheral blood mononuclear cells were used for TCR beta sequencing. The Qiagen DNeasy Blood Extraction Kit was used to extract genomic DNA from the blood cell samples. The CDR3 holds 14 amino acids from the cysteine to the phenylalanine. Just the 42-base CDR3 DNA is kept, in frame starting at base 1. CDR1 is given as SGDLS and CDR2 as YYNGEE, both from the germline V gene. The trim is 3 bases for V and 3 bases for J, with a gap of 10 bases between the germline ends.

The receptor's source is a young man in good health. Sample: PBMCs. The chain couples TRBV9 to TRBJ2-1; confidence is insufficient to name the D gene. The base sequence is TGTGCCAGCAGCGCCGGCGGCCTCTACAATGAGCAGTTCTTC. It encodes CASSAGGLYNEQFF.